The rows below give T cell receptor beta chains drawn from one sample of a study of shared clonotypes between healthy human individuals. Produced via immunoSEQ multiplex PCR; TCRdb's table is partial and in-frame only. The data contain around 2.5 million clones, approximately 93% of them singletons. The sequencing input was naive CD4+ T cells from PBMCs. These receptors were collected from a young man in good health. Some clones in this sample may be carry-over from other donors' samples. Both conserved end residues are part of each CDR3. Only some rows state a clone size, as once, few, many or a class for expanded clones.

len | j_gene | v_gene | abundance | CDR3aa
14 | TRBJ2-3 | TRBV25-1 | . | CASRVASVTDTQYF
13 | TRBJ2-7 | TRBV2 | . | CASSSRQGEEQYF
13 | TRBJ1-1 | TRBV2 | . | CASSLTANTEAFF
14 | TRBJ1-1 | TRBV7-9 | . | CASSILPLNTEAFF
21 | TRBJ2-2 | TRBV4-1 | . | CASSQIGLAGGLKGSSGELFF
16 | TRBJ2-1 | TRBV11-2 | . | CASSPLSGIPYNEQFF
13 | TRBJ2-7 | TRBV28 | . | CASRRHGVGEQYF
12 | TRBJ1-2 | TRBV4-2 | . | CASSQGNYGYTF
15 | TRBJ2-7 | TRBV18 | . | CASSPLQGSGHEQYF
15 | TRBJ2-2 | TRBV5-5 | . | CASSFGPSNTGELFF
15 | TRBJ2-7 | TRBV19 | . | CASASGTSGSYEQYF
17 | TRBJ2-3 | TRBV13 | . | CASSLIVAGPSTDTQYF
16 | TRBJ1-5 | TRBV7-2 | . | CASSQRDRAAGQPQHF
13 | TRBJ1-1 | TRBV18 | once | CASSPDVNTEAFF
13 | TRBJ2-7 | TRBV5-1 | . | CASSAGTSYEQYF
13 | TRBJ2-1 | TRBV9 | . | CASSVAPPDEQFF